This TCR beta chain was recorded in a study of radiotherapy plus CTLA-4 blockade in lung cancer. As to this clone: What it binds is not known. Other DNA sequences of this sample code for an identical CDR3.

TCRdb's table, derived via immunoSEQ multiplex PCR, lists solely in-frame clones and lacks some. This table has tens of thousands of clones, more than 65% appearing once. J lost 1 base, V lost 2 bases, and 2 bases had no gene match. CDR3 length: 15 residues. In germline, CDR1 is SGHTA, CDR2 FQGNSA. Findings and limits, study-wide: Tumor-derived TCR clones expanded in blood after radiotherapy plus ipilimumab.

The specimen was peripheral blood, collected from a patient treated with radiotherapy plus ipilimumab. The clonotype originates from a human donor with non-small cell lung cancer who had stable disease on radiotherapy plus ipilimumab. The chain has TRBV7-2 and TRBJ1-5, with 7 bases identical to TRBD1. CDR3 sequence (DNA): TGTGCCAGCAGCTTAAGGGGGCAGAGCAATCAGCCCCAGCATTTT. Its protein is CASSLRGQSNQPQHF. Based on the CDR3 plus reference TRBV7-2 and TRBJ1-5, the full variable domain is GAGVSQSPSNKVTEKGKDVELRCDPISGHTALYWYRQSLGQGLEFLIYFQGNSAPDKSGLPSDRFSAERTGGSVSTLTIQRTQQEDSAVYLCASSLRGQSNQPQHFGDGTRLSIL.